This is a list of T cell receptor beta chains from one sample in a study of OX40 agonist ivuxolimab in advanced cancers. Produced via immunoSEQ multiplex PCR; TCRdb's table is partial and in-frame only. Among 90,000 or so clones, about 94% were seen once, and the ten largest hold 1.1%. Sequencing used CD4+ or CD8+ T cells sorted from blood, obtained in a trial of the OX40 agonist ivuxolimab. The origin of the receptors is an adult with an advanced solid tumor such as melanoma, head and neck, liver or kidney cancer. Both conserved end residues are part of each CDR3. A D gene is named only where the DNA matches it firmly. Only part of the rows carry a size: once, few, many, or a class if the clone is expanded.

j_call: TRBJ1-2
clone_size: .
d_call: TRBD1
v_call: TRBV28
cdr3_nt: TGTGCCAGCAGTTTATCCGGACAGGGGAAAGCGAATGCTAACTATGGCTACACCTTC
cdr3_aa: CASSLSGQGKANANYGYTF

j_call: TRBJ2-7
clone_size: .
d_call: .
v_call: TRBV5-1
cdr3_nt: TGCGCCAGCAGCGGGAGTATGGGTGGGAGCTCCTACGAGCAGTACTTC
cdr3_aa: CASSGSMGGSSYEQYF

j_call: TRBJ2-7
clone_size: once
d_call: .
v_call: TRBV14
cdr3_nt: TGTGCCAGCACCAAGGGTTTTTGGGGGGTTAGCGAGCAGTACTTC
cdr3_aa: CASTKGFWGVSEQYF

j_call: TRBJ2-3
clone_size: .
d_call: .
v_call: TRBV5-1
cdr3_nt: TGCGCCAGCAGCTTGTATGCGGAAAGCACAGATACGCAGTATTTT
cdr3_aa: CASSLYAESTDTQYF

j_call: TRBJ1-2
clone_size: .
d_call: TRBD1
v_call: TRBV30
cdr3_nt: TGTGCCTGGAGTCATAACAGGGGGACCTATGGCTACACCTTC
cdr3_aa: CAWSHNRGTYGYTF

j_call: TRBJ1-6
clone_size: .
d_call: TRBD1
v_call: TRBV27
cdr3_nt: TGTGCCAGCAGTTTAAAAGGGACAGCTAATTCACCCCTCCACTTT
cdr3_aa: CASSLKGTANSPLHF

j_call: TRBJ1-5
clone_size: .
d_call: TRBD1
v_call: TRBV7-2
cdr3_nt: TGTGCCAGCAGCTTAGGGGACAGGGGAAAAAACCAGCCCCAGCATTTT
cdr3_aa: CASSLGDRGKNQPQHF

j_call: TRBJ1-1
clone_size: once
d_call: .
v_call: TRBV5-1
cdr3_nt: TGCGCCAGCAGCTTGGATCGGGGTCTGAACACTGAAGCTTTCTTT
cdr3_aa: CASSLDRGLNTEAFF

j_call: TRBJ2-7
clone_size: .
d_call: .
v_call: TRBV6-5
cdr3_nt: TGTGCCAGCAACCAGGACTGGAGCTCCTACGAGCAGTACTTC
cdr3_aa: CASNQDWSSYEQYF

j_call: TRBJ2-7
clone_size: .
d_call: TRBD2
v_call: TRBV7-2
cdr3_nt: TGTGCCAGCAGCTCGGGGGTCCCCCTAGCGGGAGAGGGAGAGCAGTACTTC
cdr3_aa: CASSSGVPLAGEGEQYF

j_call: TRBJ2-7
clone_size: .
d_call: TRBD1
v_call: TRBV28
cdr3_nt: TGTGCCAGCAGTTTAGAGGGACAGGGCTTGTACGAGCAGTACTTC
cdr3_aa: CASSLEGQGLYEQYF

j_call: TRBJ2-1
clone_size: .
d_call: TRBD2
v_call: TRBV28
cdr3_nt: TGTGCCAGCAGTTCGGGTGGGCTAGCGGGAGTAGGGCAGTTCTTC
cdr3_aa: CASSSGGLAGVGQFF

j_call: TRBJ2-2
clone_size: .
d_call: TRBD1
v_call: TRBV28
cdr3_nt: TGTGCCAGCACCCTTCTAAGGTGGGGACAGGGGGTTACGGCGAACACCGGGGAGCTGTTTTTT
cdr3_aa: CASTLLRWGQGVTANTGELFF

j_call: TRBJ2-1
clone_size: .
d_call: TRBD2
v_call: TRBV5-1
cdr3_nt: TGCGCCAGCAGCTCGCTTGGGACTAGCGGGAGTAGGGATGAGCAGTTCTTC
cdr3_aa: CASSSLGTSGSRDEQFF

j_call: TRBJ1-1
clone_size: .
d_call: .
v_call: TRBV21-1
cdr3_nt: TGTGCCAGCAGCAAAGCAAAGGGTAAGGAGAACACTGAAGCTTTCTTT
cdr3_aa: CASSKAKGKENTEAFF

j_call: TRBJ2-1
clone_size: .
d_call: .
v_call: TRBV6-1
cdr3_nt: TGTGCCAGCAGGACGGACAGCCGGCTTAACAATGAGCAGTTCTTC
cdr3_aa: CASRTDSRLNNEQFF

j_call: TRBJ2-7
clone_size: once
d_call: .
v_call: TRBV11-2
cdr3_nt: TGTGCCAGCAGCCCCCTGGTGGCCAACGAGCAGTACTTC
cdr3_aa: CASSPLVANEQYF

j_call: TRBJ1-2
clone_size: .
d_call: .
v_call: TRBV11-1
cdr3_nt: TGTGCCAGCAGCCCCCCCGGGGCCCTGGGGGACTATGGCTACACCTTC
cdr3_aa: CASSPPGALGDYGYTF

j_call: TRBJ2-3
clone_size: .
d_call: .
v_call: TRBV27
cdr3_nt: TGTGCCAGCAGACGGACGATGGCGGGAATCACAGATACGCAGTATTTT
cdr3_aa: CASRRTMAGITDTQYF

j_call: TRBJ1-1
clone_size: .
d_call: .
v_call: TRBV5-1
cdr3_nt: TGCGCCAGCAGGCCGAATCAGGGAACTGAAGCTTTCTTT
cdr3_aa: CASRPNQGTEAFF

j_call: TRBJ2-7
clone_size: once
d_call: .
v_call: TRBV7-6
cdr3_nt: TGTGCCAGCAGCGTCTCTAGCGTTGAGGGCGAGCAGTACTTC
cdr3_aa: CASSVSSVEGEQYF

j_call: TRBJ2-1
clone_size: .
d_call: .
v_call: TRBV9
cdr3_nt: TGTGCCAGCAGCGACCCGGGCCGAGAGACCTACAATGAGCAGTTCTTC
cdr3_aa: CASSDPGRETYNEQFF

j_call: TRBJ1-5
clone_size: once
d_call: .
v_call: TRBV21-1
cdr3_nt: TGTGCCAGCAGTGCTAAAACCGGGACGGAAATTTATAGCAATCAGCCCCAGCATTTT
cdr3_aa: CASSAKTGTEIYSNQPQHF

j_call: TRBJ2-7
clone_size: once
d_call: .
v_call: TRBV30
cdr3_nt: TGTGCCTGGAGTGTAGCAGAATCCTACGAGCAGTACTTC
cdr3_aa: CAWSVAESYEQYF

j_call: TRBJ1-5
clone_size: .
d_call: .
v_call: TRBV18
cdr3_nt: TGTGCCAGCTCACCCCAAGGTAGCAATCAGCCCCAGCATTTT
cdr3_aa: CASSPQGSNQPQHF

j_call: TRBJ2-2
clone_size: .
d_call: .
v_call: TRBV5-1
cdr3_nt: TGCGCCAGCAGCTTGGAAGGCAACACCGGGGAGCTGTTTTTT
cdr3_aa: CASSLEGNTGELFF

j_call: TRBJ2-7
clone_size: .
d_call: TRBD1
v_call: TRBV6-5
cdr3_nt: TGTGCCAGCAGTTACGGGACAGGGGGATCGCGCGAGCAGTACTTC
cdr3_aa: CASSYGTGGSREQYF

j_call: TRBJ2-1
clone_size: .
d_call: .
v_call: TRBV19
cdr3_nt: TGTGCCTGCGATCGAGGTAGCTCCTACAATGAGCAGTTCTTC
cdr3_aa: CACDRGSSYNEQFF

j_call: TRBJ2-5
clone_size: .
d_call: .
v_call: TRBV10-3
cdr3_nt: TGTGCCATCGGCCCCCGGCAGGGTCCGAGGTTAGAGACCCAGTACTTC
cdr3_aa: CAIGPRQGPRLETQYF

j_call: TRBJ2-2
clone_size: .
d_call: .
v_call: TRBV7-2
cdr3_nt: TGTGCCAGCAGCTTTTACCCCCGGGAGCTGTTTTTT
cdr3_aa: CASSFYPRELFF

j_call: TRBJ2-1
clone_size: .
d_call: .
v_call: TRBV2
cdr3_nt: TGTGCCAGCAACCCAGTAGCGCAGAATGAGCAGTTCTTC
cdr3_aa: CASNPVAQNEQFF

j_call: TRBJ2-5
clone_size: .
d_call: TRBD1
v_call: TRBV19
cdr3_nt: TGTGCCAGTAGAAGGACAGGCCAAGAGACCCAGTACTTC
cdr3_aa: CASRRTGQETQYF

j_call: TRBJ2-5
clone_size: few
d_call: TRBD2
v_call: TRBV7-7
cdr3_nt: TGTGCTAGCAGCATCACCGGGACTAGCTCGGAGACCCAGTACTTC
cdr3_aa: CASSITGTSSETQYF

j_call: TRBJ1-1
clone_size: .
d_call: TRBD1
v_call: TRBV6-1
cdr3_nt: TGTGCCAGCAGGGACAGGCTTATAATGAACACTGAAGCTTTCTTT
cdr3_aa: CASRDRLIMNTEAFF

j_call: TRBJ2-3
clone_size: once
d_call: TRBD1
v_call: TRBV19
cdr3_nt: TGTGCCAGTAGGGACAGGGGCCCCATGGATACGCAGTATTTT
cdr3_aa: CASRDRGPMDTQYF

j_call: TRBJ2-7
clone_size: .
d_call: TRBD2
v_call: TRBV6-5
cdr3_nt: TGTGCCAGCAGTTCCGTTACTAGCGGCAGCTCCTACGAGCAGTACTTC
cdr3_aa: CASSSVTSGSSYEQYF

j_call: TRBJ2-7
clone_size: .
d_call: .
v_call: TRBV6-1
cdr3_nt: TGTGCCAGCAGTTTAAGACGCTACGAGCAGTACTTC
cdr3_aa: CASSLRRYEQYF

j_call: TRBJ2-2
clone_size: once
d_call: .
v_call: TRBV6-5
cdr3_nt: TGTGCCAGCAGGGGTAACACCGGGGAGCTGTTTTTT
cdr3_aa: CASRGNTGELFF

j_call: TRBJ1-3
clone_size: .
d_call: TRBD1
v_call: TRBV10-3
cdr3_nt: TGTGCCATCAGTGGAACCCCGGACAGGGGGCTTGGAAACACCATATATTTT
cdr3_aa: CAISGTPDRGLGNTIYF

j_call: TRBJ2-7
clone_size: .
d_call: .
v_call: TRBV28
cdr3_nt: TGTGCCAGCAGTCATGGCTACGAGCAGTACTTC
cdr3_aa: CASSHGYEQYF

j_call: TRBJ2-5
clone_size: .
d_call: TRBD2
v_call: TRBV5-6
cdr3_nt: TGTGCCAGCAGCTTGGGGGCGGGAGGGCAGACCCAGTACTTC
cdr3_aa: CASSLGAGGQTQYF

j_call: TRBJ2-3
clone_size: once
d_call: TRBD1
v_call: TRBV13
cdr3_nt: TGTGCCAGCAGCTTGATGGGGACAGGGGCAGATACGCAGTATTTT
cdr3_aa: CASSLMGTGADTQYF

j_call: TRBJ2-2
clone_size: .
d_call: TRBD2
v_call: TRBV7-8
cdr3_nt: TGTGCCAGCAGCCAGACTAGCAGTGGCACCGGGGAGCTGTTTTTT
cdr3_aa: CASSQTSSGTGELFF

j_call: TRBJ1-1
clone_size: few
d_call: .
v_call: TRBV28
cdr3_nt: TGTGCCAGCAGTTTATTGGACACTGAAGCTTTCTTT
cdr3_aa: CASSLLDTEAFF

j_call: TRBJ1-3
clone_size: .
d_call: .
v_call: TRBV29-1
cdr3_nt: TGCAGCGTTGAAGAGCCCGGAAACACCATATATTTT
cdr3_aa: CSVEEPGNTIYF

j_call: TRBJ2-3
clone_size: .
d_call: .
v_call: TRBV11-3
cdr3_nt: TGTGCCAGCAGCCCCCCCAGGGTCGCAGATACGCAGTATTTT
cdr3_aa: CASSPPRVADTQYF

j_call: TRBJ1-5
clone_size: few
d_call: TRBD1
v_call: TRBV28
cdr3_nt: TGTGCCAGCAGGGGGACAGGGTCTCAGCCCCAGCATTTT
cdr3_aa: CASRGTGSQPQHF

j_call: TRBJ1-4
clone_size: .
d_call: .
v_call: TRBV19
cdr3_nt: TGTGCCAGTAGTATCGGCGGGCGGCAGTTTAATGAAAAACTGTTTTTT
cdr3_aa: CASSIGGRQFNEKLFF